This is a list of T cell receptor beta chains from one sample in a study of T cells in localized non-small cell lung cancer. The protocol was immunoSEQ multiplex PCR, while the TCRdb copy is restricted to in-frame clones and leaves out a portion. The repertoire includes more than 40,000 clones, approximately 86% of them detected once, and 2.5% sits in the top ten. The specimen comprised PBMCs, sampled before any cancer treatment. The receptors here all came from a man between 35 and 75 years old with stage II lung adenocarcinoma. Each CDR3 is given with its conserved first and last residue. The order of the fields is D gene, J gene, V gene, clone size, CDR3 DNA, CDR3 protein. D genes are given only for firm matches. The size of a clone is reported for some rows only, either as once, few or many, or as a class for expanded clones.

d_call: .; j_call: TRBJ1-6; v_call: TRBV2; clone_size: .; cdr3_nt: TGTGCCAGCAGACAGTCCACACCCCTCCACTTT; cdr3_aa: CASRQSTPLHF
d_call: .; j_call: TRBJ1-1; v_call: TRBV5-1; clone_size: .; cdr3_nt: TGCGCCAGCAGCTCGACAGGCATGAACACTGAAGCTTTCTTT; cdr3_aa: CASSSTGMNTEAFF
d_call: .; j_call: TRBJ1-2; v_call: TRBV5-4; clone_size: .; cdr3_nt: TGTGCCAGCAGCTTGGGGGGGTACATCCCCTATGGCTACACCTTC; cdr3_aa: CASSLGGYIPYGYTF
d_call: TRBD1; j_call: TRBJ1-2; v_call: TRBV5-6; clone_size: .; cdr3_nt: TGTGCCAGCAGCTTGGACAGGGGAATAATCTATGGCTACACCTTC; cdr3_aa: CASSLDRGIIYGYTF
d_call: TRBD1; j_call: TRBJ1-1; v_call: TRBV5-6; clone_size: .; cdr3_nt: TGTGCCAGCAGCTTTCGACAGGGCTGGACTGAAGCTTTCTTT; cdr3_aa: CASSFRQGWTEAFF
d_call: .; j_call: TRBJ2-3; v_call: TRBV7-2; clone_size: .; cdr3_nt: TGTGCCAGCAGCCCCAGGACTATCGCCACAGATACGCAGTATTTT; cdr3_aa: CASSPRTIATDTQYF
d_call: .; j_call: TRBJ1-1; v_call: TRBV2; clone_size: .; cdr3_nt: TGTGCCAGCAGTTTTGAGGGGAACACTGAAGCTTTCTTT; cdr3_aa: CASSFEGNTEAFF
d_call: TRBD1; j_call: TRBJ1-5; v_call: TRBV5-5; clone_size: .; cdr3_nt: TGTGCCAGCAGCTCTGACAGGGGGAGCAATCAGCCCCAGCATTTT; cdr3_aa: CASSSDRGSNQPQHF
d_call: .; j_call: TRBJ2-7; v_call: TRBV7-2; clone_size: once; cdr3_nt: TGTGCCAGCAGCTCCCTACTAGGGGGCTACGAGCAGTACTTC; cdr3_aa: CASSSLLGGYEQYF
d_call: .; j_call: TRBJ2-2; v_call: TRBV5-1; clone_size: .; cdr3_nt: TGCGCCAGCACCTGGGAAGGGGTTCACACCGGGGAGCTGTTTTTT; cdr3_aa: CASTWEGVHTGELFF
d_call: .; j_call: TRBJ2-1; v_call: TRBV5-6; clone_size: .; cdr3_nt: TGTGCCAGCAGCTTTCCTACAGTAAATTACAATGAGCAGTTCTTC; cdr3_aa: CASSFPTVNYNEQFF
d_call: .; j_call: TRBJ1-1; v_call: TRBV10-3; clone_size: .; cdr3_nt: TGTGCCATCAGTGAATATTATCCGGGGGTGGAGAACACTGAAGCTTTCTTT; cdr3_aa: CAISEYYPGVENTEAFF
d_call: .; j_call: TRBJ2-3; v_call: TRBV7-3; clone_size: .; cdr3_nt: TGTGCCAGCAGCCTTGTTGGGTCAGATACGCAGTATTTT; cdr3_aa: CASSLVGSDTQYF
d_call: TRBD1; j_call: TRBJ2-5; v_call: TRBV5-4; clone_size: .; cdr3_nt: TGTGCCAGCAGCCCGACAGGGGGATATGGAGAGACCCAGTACTTC; cdr3_aa: CASSPTGGYGETQYF
d_call: .; j_call: TRBJ1-5; v_call: TRBV28; clone_size: .; cdr3_nt: TGTGCCAGCAGTTTATACGACCACTTGGGTCAGCCCCAGCATTTT; cdr3_aa: CASSLYDHLGQPQHF
d_call: .; j_call: TRBJ1-2; v_call: TRBV6-5; clone_size: .; cdr3_nt: TGTGCCAGCAGGAAGGACAACAACTATGGCTACACCTTC; cdr3_aa: CASRKDNNYGYTF
d_call: TRBD1; j_call: TRBJ1-2; v_call: TRBV6-1; clone_size: .; cdr3_nt: TGTGCCAGCAGTGGACCCGGGACAGACTATGGCTACACCTTC; cdr3_aa: CASSGPGTDYGYTF
d_call: .; j_call: TRBJ2-1; v_call: TRBV5-6; clone_size: .; cdr3_nt: TGTGCCAGCAGCTTAGTGGATGAGCAGTTCTTC; cdr3_aa: CASSLVDEQFF
d_call: TRBD1; j_call: TRBJ2-3; v_call: TRBV7-8; clone_size: .; cdr3_nt: TGTGCCAGCAGCCTTGGGACAGGGTCCACAGATACGCAGTATTTT; cdr3_aa: CASSLGTGSTDTQYF
d_call: .; j_call: TRBJ2-7; v_call: TRBV10-3; clone_size: .; cdr3_nt: TGTGCCATCAGTGAGTCGGTTTTTCAGGGTTCGGACGAGCAGTACTTC; cdr3_aa: CAISESVFQGSDEQYF
d_call: .; j_call: TRBJ1-5; v_call: TRBV6-1; clone_size: .; cdr3_nt: TGTGCCAGCAGTGAAATGATAGCTCGTATTCAGCCCCAGCATTTT; cdr3_aa: CASSEMIARIQPQHF
d_call: .; j_call: TRBJ1-1; v_call: TRBV28; clone_size: .; cdr3_nt: TGTGCCAGCAGTTTAAGGGGAGACACTGAAGCTTTCTTT; cdr3_aa: CASSLRGDTEAFF
d_call: .; j_call: TRBJ1-2; v_call: TRBV9; clone_size: once; cdr3_nt: TGTGCCAGCAGCGGGGGACACTTGTCCTATGGCTACACCTTC; cdr3_aa: CASSGGHLSYGYTF
d_call: .; j_call: TRBJ1-2; v_call: TRBV6-5; clone_size: .; cdr3_nt: TGTGCCAGCAGTTACAATCAGGAGTATGGCTACACCTTC; cdr3_aa: CASSYNQEYGYTF
d_call: .; j_call: TRBJ2-1; v_call: TRBV9; clone_size: .; cdr3_nt: TGTGCCAGCAGCGTTGGGGGGGCTAGCGTATCCAATGAGCAGTTCTTC; cdr3_aa: CASSVGGASVSNEQFF